This T cell receptor (beta chain) was profiled in a study of shared clonotypes between healthy human individuals. Study results and limitations: In having few donors, the study represented limited genetic and exposure-history diversity. Naive CD4 clonotypes overlapped across a handful of donors at roughly 5.1%.

Naive CD8 cells lacked CD45RO, underwent positive selection for CCR7 and left out terminally differentiated effector memory CD45RA+ cells. Within Nashville, Tennessee resided all donors, each a Caucasian adult. Looked up from germline, CDR1 is MNHNS and CDR2 is SASEGT. V shed 5 bases and J shed 0 bases, with 14 bases lying between them. The CDR3 is 15 amino acids. As for this clone: Antigen specificity is unknown.

Clones were sequenced by immunoSEQ multiplex PCR, and TCRdb holds only the in-frame ones, with some missing. The data show about 680,000 clones, about 92% seen once. The specimen was naive CD8+ T cells sorted from blood. This sequence originates from a man aged 25-40 years in good health. V is TRBV6-1 and J is TRBJ2-7; D gene uncertain. DNA for the CDR3: TGTGCCAGCAGTAAGGTCAGTCCCATCTCCTACGAGCAGTACTTC. It yields the protein CASSKVSPISYEQYF.